This T cell receptor (beta chain) was captured by sequencing in a study of T cells in Graves' hyperthyroidism and ophthalmopathy. Stable hyperthyroidism: no ophthalmopathy progression over 18 months of follow-up. Researchers barred patients who had uncontrolled infection, other autoimmune disease, pregnancy or lactation. Orbital computed tomography, thyroid ultrasound, serum thyroxine and TRAb, and clinical symptoms together informed the diagnoses. The PBMCs had their origin in more than 9.5 ml of fresh peripheral blood. It was RNA transcripts that yielded the amplified TCR beta CDR3 regions. An initial round of RT-PCR targeting the TCR CDR3 relied on the HTBI primer set. TCRdb re-called the multiplex PCR reads through MiXCR, storing one row per CDR3 protein. Altogether 650,000 to 750,000 distinct CDR3 sequences are present, around 15% being singletons, with the ten largest covering about 10%. There are many counts of this clonotype.

The CDR3 is made up of 16 amino acids. Deletions cut 4 bases from V and 0 bases from J, with 14 bases between. CDR1 is SGHVS, CDR2 FQNEAQ, per germline. The chain joins TRBV7-8 to TRBJ2-3, with D perhaps TRBD1 or TRBD2 (5 bases each). The specimen sequenced was blood. The origin of this receptor is a young woman with Graves' hyperthyroidism. CDR3 sequence reads: CASSSVGGSSTDTQYF. The CDR3 bases are TGTGCCAGCAGCTCAGTTGGGGGTTCTAGCACAGATACGCAGTATTTT.